The T cell receptor (beta chain) under discussion was sequenced for a study of shared clonotypes between healthy human individuals. CD45RO-negative cells were positively selected for CCR7, leaving out terminally differentiated effector memory CD45RA+ cells. This clone was observed once. Its target is not known. Overall study findings and caveats: Among donors, the sharing of clonotypes was expected to be influenced by sequencing depth. Despite large depth, rarefaction showed incomplete sorted-subset sequencing.

The repertoire was sequenced with immunoSEQ multiplex PCR; TCRdb's copy has only in-frame clones and lacks some. The sample lists approximately 740,000 clones, 80% to 95% occurring once. CDR3 length equals 17 residues. Germline V gene data show CDR1 as SEHNR and CDR2 as FQNEAQ (reference sequence). V lost 5 bases and J lost 0, with 14 bases in between. This clonotype was sampled from a young man in good health. The sample taken for sequencing was naive CD8+ T cells sorted from blood. This sequence joins TRBV7-9 and TRBJ2-6, with D perhaps matching TRBD2 (5 bases). CDR3 DNA: TGTGCCAGCAGCCAGATCTTTCGGGACTCTGGGGCCAACGTCCTGACTTTC. It is translated as CASSQIFRDSGANVLTF. Looking up the rest from reference TRBV7-9 and TRBJ2-6 gives the full variable domain: DTGVSQNPRHKITKRGQNVTFRCDPISEHNRLYWYRQTLGQGPEFLTYFQNEAQLEKSRLLSDRFSAERPKGSFSTLEIQRTEQGDSAMYLCASSQIFRDSGANVLTFGAGSRLTVL.